One sample yielded the 19 T cell receptor beta chains listed below, sequenced in a study of blood T cell repertoires in COVID-19 (dated by TCRdb to the early 2020s). Library construction relied on the immunoSEQ multiplex PCR assay. The table was pulled from immuneACCESS by TCRdb, which kept in-frame rearrangements only. Such tables lose some clones; where checked, under half of the loss comes from unresolved V genes, and the rest has no known cause. Present in this sample are about 38,000 clones, nearly 90% of which were seen just once. The ten biggest clones cover roughly 4.3% of the sample. The sequenced material came from peripheral blood. The receptor source for this set is a man in his fifties or sixties with COVID-19, enrolled during active disease.

This rearrangement joins TRBV28 to TRBJ2-7, with 7 positions matching TRBD2. Germline loops: CDR1 MDHEN, CDR2 SYDVKM. The CDR3 runs 15 residues. V was clipped by 2 bases and J by 0 bases; unmatched bases: 4. In nucleotides, the CDR3 is TGTGCCAGCAGTTTAGCGGGAGCCGACTCCTACGAGCAGTACTTC. This encodes CASSLAGADSYEQYF.

The chain has TRBV7-8 and TRBJ1-5; D is perhaps TRBD1 (6 bases). The CDR3 runs to 14 residues. Trimming left V 5 bases short and J 7 bases short, with 15 bases between. CDR1 is SGHVS, CDR2 FQNEAQ, per germline. DNA for the CDR3: TGTGCCAGCAGCACTCGACAGGTTCACCAGCCCCAGCATTTT. Translated: CASSTRQVHQPQHF.

V is TRBV5-1 and J is TRBJ2-5; 9 bases align to TRBD2. CDR1 is SGHRS and CDR2 is YFSETQ in the germline V gene. V shed 0 bases, J shed 0 bases, and the junction held 3 bases outside the gene matches. The length of the CDR3 is 16 residues. CDR3 loop: CASSLGLAAYQETQYF. CDR3 DNA sequence: TGCGCCAGCAGCTTGGGACTAGCGGCCTACCAAGAGACCCAGTACTTC.

This chain uses TRBV29-1 with TRBJ1-2; D possibly corresponds to TRBD1 (6 bases). The CDR3 is 16 residues long. Trimming left V 4 bases short and J 7 bases short, with 25 bases between. The germline V gene encodes CDR1 SQVTM and CDR2 ANQGSEA. The CDR3 DNA reads TGCAGCGTTGTGGGGGCTAAGGGGAAGGGGCTAGTTGGCTACACCTTC. Protein sequence: CSVVGAKGKGLVGYTF.

The chain uses TRBV7-2 and TRBJ2-2; 8 positions agree with TRBD1. V trimming: 6 bases; J trimming: 2 bases; junction bases outside the gene matches: 8. The CDR3 spans 16 residues. Germline CDR1 reads SGHTA; CDR2 reads FQGNSA. The DNA for the CDR3 is TGTGCCAGCAGGCGCACAGGGGGACATAACACCGGGGAGCTGTTTTTT. Translated, it gives CASRRTGGHNTGELFF.

This rearrangement joins TRBV30 to TRBJ2-1; D is perhaps TRBD2 (5 bases). This CDR3 has 13 amino acids. Germline V gives CDR1 GTSNPN, CDR2 SVGIG (reference sequence). Between the trimmed V and J ends, which lost 5 bases and 3 bases, there was a span of 11 bases. DNA of the CDR3: TGTGCCTGGCAAAGCGGAGGCTACAATGAGCAGTTCTTC. It specifies CAWQSGGYNEQFF.

The chain joins TRBV4-1 to TRBJ1-5; D possibly corresponds to TRBD1 (5 bases). Germline loops: CDR1 MGHRA, CDR2 YSYEKL. V was cut by 4 bases and J by 6 bases, with 16 bases left in between. This CDR3 has 15 residues. The CDR3: CASSPGALGGQPQHF. Written as DNA, the CDR3 is TGCGCCAGCAGCCCCGGCGCCCTGGGGGGTCAGCCCCAGCATTTT.

This clone has only a few counts. The chain joins TRBV10-3 to TRBJ1-1, with no clear D. Trimming removed 10 bases at V and 0 bases at J, with 12 bases between. The CDR3 spans 13 residues. Germline V gene data show CDR1 as ENHRY and CDR2 as SYGVKD. In DNA form, the CDR3 reads TGTGCCACCACCCCCGGGGTGAACACTGAAGCTTTCTTT. It is translated as CATTPGVNTEAFF.

This clone has only one observation. J is TRBJ2-2 and V is TRBV9; possible D gene TRBD1, 6 bases. V was shortened by 0 bases and J by 5 bases, with 11 bases between the two germline ends. This CDR3 is 15 amino acids long. The germline V gene has CDR1 SGDLS and CDR2 YYNGEE. Here the CDR3 reads CASSVDQGWTGELFF. CDR3 in DNA: TGTGCCAGCAGCGTAGACCAGGGGTGGACCGGGGAGCTGTTTTTT.

The gene calls are TRBV28 and TRBJ2-5; D remains unclear. Germline V gene data show CDR1 as MDHEN and CDR2 as SYDVKM. This CDR3 is built from 12 residues. Trimming removed 8 bases from V and 1 base from J, with 8 bases in between. CDR3 DNA sequence: TGTGCCAGCCGCACAGTCCAAGAGACCCAGTACTTC. Its protein product is CASRTVQETQYF.

This sequence joins TRBV7-9 and TRBJ1-2, with D tentatively TRBD1 (5 bases). V was shortened by 0 bases and J by 2 bases, with 10 bases between the two germline ends. The length of the CDR3 is 15 residues. The germline V gene encodes CDR1 SEHNR and CDR2 FQNEAQ (reference sequence). The CDR3 loop reads CASSLAPTGNYGYTF. CDR3 bases: TGTGCCAGCAGCTTAGCCCCAACAGGAAACTATGGCTACACCTTC. Full variable domain (remainder filled in from reference TRBV7-9 and TRBJ1-2): DTGVSQNPRHKITKRGQNVTFRCDPISEHNRLYWYRQTLGQGPEFLTYFQNEAQLEKSRLLSDRFSAERPKGSFSTLEIQRTEQGDSAMYLCASSLAPTGNYGYTFGSGTRLTVV.

This chain joins TRBV7-9 and TRBJ2-1; tentative D call: TRBD1 (6 bases). V was trimmed by 5 bases and J by 4 bases, leaving 21 bases between them. This CDR3 is 17 amino acids long. Germline V gene lookup returns CDR1 SEHNR and CDR2 FQNEAQ (reference sequence). The CDR3 nucleotides read TGTGCCAGCAGCCCCGGTCGTGACGGGACAATTTACAATGAGCAGTTCTTC. It yields the protein CASSPGRDGTIYNEQFF.

The chain has TRBV4-2 and TRBJ2-2; no clear D. V shed 0 bases and J shed 0 bases, with 11 bases lying between them. CDR1 LGHNA and CDR2 YNFKEQ come from the germline V gene. The CDR3 extends over 17 amino acids. Written as DNA, the CDR3 is TGTGCCAGCAGCCAAGAAGCACAGATCGCGAACACCGGGGAGCTGTTTTTT. Protein sequence: CASSQEAQIANTGELFF.

V gene TRBV7-8 combines with J gene TRBJ2-6; 8 positions match TRBD1. The CDR3 sequence is 19 residues long. The V and J ends lost 4 bases and 0 bases, in that order; junction bases with no gene match: 11. CDR1 is SGHVS, CDR2 FQNEAQ, per germline. The CDR3 sequence: CASSYPGTGAISGANVLTF. The DNA for the CDR3 is TGTGCCAGCAGCTACCCCGGGACAGGCGCAATCTCTGGGGCCAACGTCCTGACTTTC.

The rearrangement uses TRBV28 and TRBJ2-3; 10 bases are shared with TRBD2. The germline V gene has CDR1 MDHEN and CDR2 SYDVKM. This CDR3 spans 17 amino acids. J gave up 2 bases and V 7 bases, and 12 bases lay outside the gene matches. CDR3 in amino acids: CASTSWVGTSDTDTQYF. The CDR3 DNA reads TGTGCCAGCACCTCCTGGGTTGGGACTAGCGACACAGATACGCAGTATTTT.

J is TRBJ1-5 and V is TRBV5-6; D gene unclear. V was pared by 6 bases and J by 5 bases, with 15 bases between. Per the germline V gene, CDR1 is SGHDT and CDR2 is YYEEEE. This CDR3 has 14 amino acids. The CDR3 sequence: CASNRADGDQPQHF. The CDR3 nucleotides are TGTGCCAGCAACCGGGCAGACGGGGATCAGCCCCAGCATTTT.

CDR3 protein: CAGAPAGYSPLHF. CDR3 DNA sequence: TGTGCCGGCGCACCTGCAGGCTATTCACCCCTCCACTTT. The chain has TRBV28 and TRBJ1-6; D is ambiguous. The CDR3 has 13 residues. CDR1 is MDHEN, CDR2 SYDVKM, per germline. V was cut by 11 bases and J by 8 bases, with 16 bases left in between.

The V gene is TRBV6-2 or TRBV6-3, the J gene TRBJ1-5; possibly TRBD1 for D (5 bases). Germline CDR1 is MNHEY and CDR2 is SVGEGT. V gave up 5 bases and J gave up 0 bases, with 14 bases separating them. This CDR3 comprises 16 residues. CDR3 bases: TGTGCCAGCAGTCTCGTGACAGCTTATAGCAATCAGCCCCAGCATTTT. Translation: CASSLVTAYSNQPQHF.

The chain links TRBV11-2 to TRBJ2-2, with 7 nucleotides matching TRBD2. This CDR3 comprises 15 residues. V dropped 4 bases and J dropped 5; count of bases not matched to a gene: 7. Germline V CDR1 and CDR2: SGHAT, FQNNGV. CDR3 sequence: CASSYPGLQTGELFF. For the CDR3, the DNA is TGTGCCAGCAGCTACCCGGGACTACAGACCGGGGAGCTGTTTTTT.